The clone carrying this TCR delta chain has only a few counts. Its target is not known. These data belong to a study of Vδ1+ human thymocytes. Study-wide results and limits: Thymic TRG and TRD repertoires appeared highly polyclonal, with Gaussian CDR3 length distributions.

The template was reverse-transcribed extracted RNA. Pooled V-gene forward primers with one constant-region reverse primer generated the CDR3 amplicons by multiplex PCR. TCRdb applied CATT to the multiplex PCR reads for clone calling. The repertoire includes about 25,000 delta-chain clones, 7.4% of them detected once, and approximately 1% sits in the top ten. Per germline, CDR1 TSWWSYY and CDR2 QGS. CDR3 length equals 20 residues. The V segment lost 2 bases and the J segment 0 bases; nucleotides outside the gene matches: 18. Material: Vdelta1+ gamma-delta thymocytes from the thymus. The subset denotes: FACS-sorted CD3+ TCRalphabeta- TCRVdelta1+ TCRVdelta2- thymocytes. The sequence was collected from a girl in the first two years of life who had congenital heart surgery. The chain couples TRDV1 to TRDJ1; 7 bases are a match to TRDD2. The CDR3 bases are TGTGCTCTTGGGGAAGGTTCCTACGGAGGACTTGGAGGGTACACCGATAAACTCATCTTT. This gives the protein CALGEGSYGGLGGYTDKLIF.